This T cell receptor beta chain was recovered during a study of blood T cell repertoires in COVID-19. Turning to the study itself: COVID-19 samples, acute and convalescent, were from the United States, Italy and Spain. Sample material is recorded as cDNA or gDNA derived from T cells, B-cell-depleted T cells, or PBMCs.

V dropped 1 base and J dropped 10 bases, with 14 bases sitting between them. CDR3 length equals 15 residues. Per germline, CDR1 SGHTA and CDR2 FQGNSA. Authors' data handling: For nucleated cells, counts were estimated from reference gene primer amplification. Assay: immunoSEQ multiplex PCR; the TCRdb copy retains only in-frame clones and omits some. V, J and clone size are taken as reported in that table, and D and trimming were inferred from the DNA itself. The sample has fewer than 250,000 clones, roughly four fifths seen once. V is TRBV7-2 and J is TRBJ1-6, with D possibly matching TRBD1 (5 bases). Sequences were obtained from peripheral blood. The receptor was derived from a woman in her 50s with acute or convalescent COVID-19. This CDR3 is CASSLGGGVGSPLHF. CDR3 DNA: TGTGCCAGCAGCTTAGGGGGGGGTGTAGGGTCACCCCTCCACTTT.